Only a few counts were recorded for the clone carrying this T cell receptor beta chain. The antigen is undetermined. TCRdb redid the calling of the reads with MiXCR, one entry per CDR3 protein. The top ten clones hold more than 13% of a sample with about a million distinct CDR3 sequences, around 30% of them seen once. This specimen belongs to a study of T cell repertoires in cytomegalovirus infection. Study results and caveats: There were carriers of CMV plus the relevant HLA, and cumulative public TCR beta family frequency identified them.

The TCR sequence derives from a human donor in good health (CMV status not recorded). Some clones in this sample may be carry-over from other donors' samples. This material consisted of cultured CD8+ T cells from PBMCs, taken from culture after CMV antigen stimulation.

The chain's CDR3 is CASSQVSETQYF. The CDR3 DNA sequence: TGTGCCAGCAGCCAAGTTTCAGAGACCCAGTACTTC. The rearrangement uses TRBV14 and TRBJ2-5; D is undetermined. This CDR3 has 12 residues. Trimming pared 1 base from V and 4 bases from J, leaving 4 bases between. Germline V gene sequence: CDR1 SGHDN, CDR2 FVKESK. Based on the CDR3 plus reference TRBV14 and TRBJ2-5, the full variable domain is EAGVTQFPSHSVIEKGQTVTLRCDPISGHDNLYWYRRVMGKEIKFLLHFVKESKQDESGMPNNRFLAERTGGTYSTLKVQPAELEDSGVYFCASSQVSETQYFGPGTRLLVL.